The 29 T cell receptor beta chains given below trace back to one sample, sequenced in a study of OX40 agonist ivuxolimab in advanced cancers. The assay was immunoSEQ multiplex PCR, and TCRdb's table has in-frame clones only and misses some. The table shows 65,000 to 85,000 clones, with less than 90% occurring only once. Specimen: CD4+ or CD8+ T cells sorted from blood, collected in a trial of the OX40 agonist ivuxolimab. The receptors come from an adult with an advanced solid tumor such as melanoma, head and neck, liver or kidney cancer.

CDR3 nucleotides: TGCGCCAGCAGCCCGCCACTAGCGGCCTCAACAGATACGCAGTATTTT. Its protein product is CASSPPLAASTDTQYF. The chain is built from TRBV5-1 and TRBJ2-3; 8 nucleotides match TRBD2. CDR3 length: 16 amino acids. Germline V gene lookup returns CDR1 SGHRS and CDR2 YFSETQ. Trimming removed 4 bases from V and 3 bases from J; junction bases left unmatched: 10.

The V gene is TRBV11-2, the J gene TRBJ1-4; no definite D call. The CDR3 is 15 residues long. Trimming shortened V by 0 bases and J by 8 bases, and 13 bases separated the two germline ends. The V gene's germline CDR1 is SGHAT and CDR2 FQNNGV. CDR3 protein: CASSLDGVGYEKLFF. CDR3 sequence (DNA): TGTGCCAGCAGCTTAGATGGCGTGGGCTACGAAAAACTGTTTTTT.

The chain combines TRBV21-1 with TRBJ1-2. TRBV21-1 is shown as a pseudogene. CDR3 length: 14 amino acids. The CDR3 DNA sequence: TGTGCCAGCAGGCCCCGTTCGGCTAACTATGGCTACACCTTC. It codes for CASRPRSANYGYTF.

The genes are TRBV7-6 and TRBJ1-2; TRBD1 aligns across 12 bases. This CDR3 has 16 amino acids. Looked up from germline, CDR1 is SGHVS and CDR2 is FNYEAQ. Losses at the gene ends were 5 bases for V and 6 bases for J; bases not matched to a gene: 10. CDR3 bases: TGTGCCAGCAGCCCCTTCGTGGGACAGGGGGCGGATGGCTACACCTTC. This encodes CASSPFVGQGADGYTF.

This clone was seen more than once but under ten times. The chain couples TRBV28 to TRBJ2-7, with a possible D match to TRBD2 (6 bases). Germline V gene sequence: CDR1 MDHEN, CDR2 SYDVKM. The CDR3 is made up of 13 amino acids. The germline V and J ends were trimmed by 7 bases and 2 bases, with 12 bases remaining between them. CDR3 sequence reads: CASNPPGAYEQYF. In DNA, the CDR3 is TGTGCCAGCAACCCACCGGGAGCCTACGAGCAGTACTTC.

V and J are TRBV30 and TRBJ1-2, with D unresolved. The germline V gene encodes CDR1 GTSNPN and CDR2 SVGIG (reference sequence). V gave up 6 bases and J gave up 2 bases, with 4 bases separating them. The CDR3 extends over 10 amino acids. The CDR3 DNA follows: TGTGCCTGCCAGAACTATGGCTACACCTTC. Its translation: CACQNYGYTF.

V is TRBV15 and J is TRBJ1-1, with TRBD1 identical over 8 bases. Germline V CDR1 and CDR2: LNHNV, YYDKDF (reference sequence). The V and J ends lost 0 bases and 1 base, in that order; junction bases with no gene match: 1. The CDR3 runs 15 residues. The CDR3 coding sequence is TGTGCCACCAGCAGAGAGGGACAGGAGAACACTGAAGCTTTCTTT. Its translation is CATSREGQENTEAFF.

This chain connects TRBV5-6 to TRBJ2-7; maybe TRBD2 (5 bases). This CDR3 is built from 12 residues. With 4 bases removed from V and 4 bases from J, the gap between germline ends came to 9 bases. Germline CDR1 SGHDT, CDR2 YYEEEE. As DNA, the CDR3 is TGTGCCAGCAGCCCCCGGGGATACGAGCAGTACTTC. It specifies CASSPRGYEQYF.

This sequence joins TRBV2 and TRBJ1-5; no definite D call. CDR1 is SNHLY and CDR2 is FYNNEI in the germline V gene. V was clipped by 6 bases and J by 0 bases, with 12 bases between them. This CDR3 has 15 amino acids. CDR3 in amino acids: CASRNRIFSNQPQHF. The CDR3 DNA follows: TGTGCCAGCAGAAACCGGATTTTTAGCAATCAGCCCCAGCATTTT.

The rearrangement links TRBV12-5 to TRBJ1-6, with TRBD1 identical over 8 bases. The CDR3 loop spans 17 amino acids. Germline CDR1 reads LGHNT; CDR2 reads FRNRAP. Trimming cost V 4 bases and J 10 bases; bases outside gene matches: 15. For the CDR3, the DNA is TGTGCTAGTGGTTCCCCACCCGGGACAGGAAAATTGTCACCCCTCCACTTT. Its translation: CASGSPPGTGKLSPLHF.

CDR3 DNA sequence: TGCAGCGCTAGCGGACCCTACGAGCAGTACTTC. This gives the protein CSASGPYEQYF. The chain combines TRBV29-1 with TRBJ2-7, with TRBD2 matching over 7 bases. The germline CDR1 and CDR2 sequences are SQVTM and ANQGSEA. V lost 7 bases and J lost 2; bases outside the gene matches: 2. This CDR3 is built from 11 residues.

The rearrangement joins TRBV5-1 to TRBJ2-3; 7 positions match TRBD1. The V gene end was trimmed by 2 bases and the J gene end by 2 bases; junction bases not matched to a gene: 5. The germline V gene encodes CDR1 SGHRS and CDR2 YFSETQ. The CDR3 length is 15 residues. CDR3 region: CASSLGQVLTDTQYF. DNA of the CDR3: TGCGCCAGCAGCTTAGGACAGGTCCTCACAGATACGCAGTATTTT.

The chain recombines TRBV5-6 with TRBJ2-7, with D tentatively TRBD1 (6 bases). The V gene lost 3 bases and the J gene lost 2 bases, with 18 bases spanning the gap. The CDR3 sequence is 16 residues long. The germline V gene has CDR1 SGHDT and CDR2 YYEEEE. The CDR3 nucleotides read TGTGCCAGCAGCTCCCACCTTCAGGGGCTTCCCTACGAGCAGTACTTC. This sequence encodes CASSSHLQGLPYEQYF.

The chain has TRBV5-1 and TRBJ2-7; 12 bases match TRBD2. With V trimmed by 7 bases and J by 5 bases, 16 bases remained unmatched. Germline V gene sequence: CDR1 SGHRS, CDR2 YFSETQ. There are 17 residues in the CDR3. The DNA of the CDR3 is TGCGCCAGCGAACCCGGGACTAGCGGGTGGCTTTGGGACGAGCAGTACTTC. It is translated as CASEPGTSGWLWDEQYF.

This chain links TRBV5-5 with TRBJ2-7; 7 nucleotides line up with TRBD1. The V gene end was trimmed by 5 bases and the J gene end by 3 bases; junction bases not matched to a gene: 5. Germline V gene data show CDR1 as SGHKS and CDR2 as YYEKEE (reference sequence). The CDR3 spans 13 residues. The CDR3 sequence is CASRGTVDYEQYF. As DNA, the CDR3 is TGTGCCAGCAGGGGGACAGTAGACTACGAGCAGTACTTC.

This clone was seen once. This chain joins TRBV27 and TRBJ2-2, with D perhaps matching TRBD2 (5 bases). The CDR3 spans 17 residues. The ends were cut back, 9 bases at V and 0 bases at J, with 20 bases in the middle. The V gene's germline CDR1 is MNHEY and CDR2 SMNVEV (reference sequence). CDR3 DNA: TGTGCCAGTTCCTTAGGGCGGACTTTGGCGAACACCGGGGAGCTGTTTTTT. Translated: CASSLGRTLANTGELFF.

The chain links TRBV28 to TRBJ1-5; 7 nucleotides match TRBD1. The V gene's germline CDR1 is MDHEN and CDR2 SYDVKM. The CDR3 sequence is 14 residues long. V was clipped by 6 bases and J by 3 bases; unmatched bases: 5. The CDR3 DNA sequence: TGTGCCAGCAGCCACAGGGGTTTCAATCAGCCCCAGCATTTT. Its protein product is CASSHRGFNQPQHF.

Only one count was recorded for this clone. This chain connects TRBV19 to TRBJ2-4; weak D call: TRBD2 (7 bases). This CDR3 contains 18 residues. The germline gives CDR1 LNHDA, CDR2 SQIVND (reference sequence). V lost 0 bases and J lost 0, with 15 bases in between. CDR3 loop: CASSIDKRRGLAKNIQYF. CDR3 bases: TGTGCCAGTAGTATAGATAAGCGGCGGGGGCTAGCCAAAAACATTCAGTACTTC.

The rearrangement joins TRBV30 to TRBJ1-1; maybe TRBD1 (5 bases). Trimming stripped 4 bases from V and 5 bases from J, with 14 bases between. CDR1 and CDR2 from the germline V gene are GTSNPN and SVGIG (reference sequence). The CDR3 totals 13 residues. CDR3: CAWMGQTTTEAFF. CDR3 coding DNA: TGTGCCTGGATGGGGCAGACGACGACTGAAGCTTTCTTT.

This rearrangement joins TRBV9 to TRBJ2-1, with 9 bases fitting TRBD1. V shed 1 base, J shed 2 bases, and the junction held 10 bases outside the gene matches. CDR1 is SGDLS and CDR2 is YYNGEE in the germline V gene. This CDR3 comprises 18 residues. The CDR3 protein is CASSVNPTGGITYNEQFF. The CDR3 DNA follows: TGTGCCAGCAGCGTAAACCCGACAGGGGGAATCACCTACAATGAGCAGTTCTTC.

This chain joins TRBV19 and TRBJ2-1; a weak D match, TRBD2 (5 bases). V lost 3 bases and J 4 bases, leaving 13 bases between the germline ends. The CDR3 contains 15 residues. Looked up from germline, CDR1 is LNHDA and CDR2 is SQIVND (reference sequence). CDR3 region: CASSIVLGSYNEQFF. In DNA, the CDR3 is TGTGCCAGTAGTATCGTGTTAGGGAGTTACAATGAGCAGTTCTTC.

The chain uses TRBV5-8 and TRBJ1-5; no clear D. There are 12 residues in the CDR3. CDR1 is SGHTS and CDR2 is YDEGEE in the germline V gene. Trimming took 4 bases from V and 5 from J, leaving 7 bases between them. This CDR3 reads CASSRMDQPQHF. As DNA, the CDR3 is TGTGCCAGCAGCCGTATGGATCAGCCCCAGCATTTT.

Worth noting for this clone: Other DNA variants within this sample encode the same CDR3. The V and J genes are TRBV30 and TRBJ1-1; maybe TRBD1 (5 bases). V was trimmed by 3 bases and J by 5 bases, leaving 7 bases between them. Germline assignment: CDR1 GTSNPN and CDR2 SVGIG (reference sequence). The CDR3 runs 11 residues. The CDR3 here is CAWRGRTEAFF. CDR3 DNA sequence: TGTGCCTGGAGGGGGCGGACTGAAGCTTTCTTT.

CDR3 DNA sequence: TGTGCCAGCATGGCCACAGGGACTGACGAAAAACTGTTTTTT. It codes for CASMATGTDEKLFF. The rearrangement links TRBV28 to TRBJ1-4; tentative D call: TRBD1 (6 bases). Germline CDR1 MDHEN, CDR2 SYDVKM. The CDR3 contains 14 residues. Trimming shortened V by 7 bases and J by 8 bases, and 17 bases separated the two germline ends. Full variable domain (remainder filled in from reference TRBV28 and TRBJ1-4): DVKVTQSSRYLVKRTGEKVFLECVQDMDHENMFWYRQDPGLGLRLIYFSYDVKMKEKGDIPEGYSVSREKKERFSLILESASTNQTSMYLCASMATGTDEKLFFGSGTQLSVL.

This chain joins TRBV27 and TRBJ1-2; no clear D gene. V lost 1 base to trimming and J lost 6 bases, with 9 bases between them. From germline, CDR1 is MNHEY and CDR2 SMNVEV (reference sequence). The CDR3 covers 13 residues. DNA for the CDR3: TGTGCCAGCAGTTTATGGGGAGGGAATGGCTACACCTTC. Protein: CASSLWGGNGYTF.

As regards this clone: Other nucleotide sequences from this sample produce the same CDR3. The chain has TRBV4-3 and TRBJ2-7; 9 bases map to TRBD1. Germline values: CDR1 LGHNA, CDR2 YSLEER. The CDR3 has 16 residues. Trimming cost V 3 bases and J 0 bases; bases outside gene matches: 6. CDR3 amino acids: CASSHDGTGSSYEQYF. CDR3 in DNA: TGCGCCAGCAGCCACGATGGGACAGGGAGCTCCTACGAGCAGTACTTC.

The chain recombines TRBV6-1 with TRBJ2-7; no reliable D call. Between the trimmed V and J ends, which lost 7 bases and 5 bases, there was a span of 12 bases. Germline CDR1 is MNHNS and CDR2 is SASEGT. The CDR3 has 12 residues. CDR3 nucleotides: TGTGCCAGCATGGGCCAACTACACGAGCAGTACTTC. It encodes CASMGQLHEQYF.

This clone was seen more than once but under ten times. This rearrangement joins TRBV6-4 to TRBJ1-1; no clear D gene. Germline values: CDR1 MRHNA, CDR2 SNTAGT. The CDR3 loop spans 13 amino acids. V was pared by 5 bases and J by 2 bases, with 9 bases between. For the CDR3, the DNA is TGTGCCAGCAGTATCCAGATAAACACTGAAGCTTTCTTT. Protein product: CASSIQINTEAFF.

The chain recombines TRBV19 with TRBJ1-5; D unresolved. CDR3 length: 15 residues. Germline V CDR1 and CDR2: LNHDA, SQIVND (reference sequence). Trimming took 3 bases from V and 5 from J, leaving 14 bases between them. DNA of the CDR3: TGTGCCAGTAGTATCGGCGCGGCGGGGTATCAGCCCCAGCATTTT. It is translated as CASSIGAAGYQPQHF.